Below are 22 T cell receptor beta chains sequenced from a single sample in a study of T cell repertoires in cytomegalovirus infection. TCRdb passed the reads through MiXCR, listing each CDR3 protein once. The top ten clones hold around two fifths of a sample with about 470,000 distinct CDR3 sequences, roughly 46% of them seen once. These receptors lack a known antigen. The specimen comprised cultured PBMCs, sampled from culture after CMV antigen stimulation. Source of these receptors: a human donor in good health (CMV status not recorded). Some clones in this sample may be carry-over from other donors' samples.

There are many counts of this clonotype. In DNA, the CDR3 is TGTGCCAGCAGCACAATTCTAGCGGGAGGGCCTCGAGAGACCCAGTACTTC. It encodes CASSTILAGGPRETQYF. V and J are TRBV7-2 and TRBJ2-5; the match to TRBD2 covers 12 bases. This CDR3 comprises 17 residues. Germline values: CDR1 SGHTA, CDR2 FQGNSA. Unmatched junction bases numbered 11, after V lost 5 bases and J lost 4 bases.

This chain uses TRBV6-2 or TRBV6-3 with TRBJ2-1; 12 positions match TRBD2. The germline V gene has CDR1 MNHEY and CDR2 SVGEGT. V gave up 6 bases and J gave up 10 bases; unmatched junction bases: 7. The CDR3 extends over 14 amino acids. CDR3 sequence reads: CASRPGLAGREQFF. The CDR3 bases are TGTGCCAGCAGACCCGGACTAGCGGGACGGGAGCAGTTCTTC.

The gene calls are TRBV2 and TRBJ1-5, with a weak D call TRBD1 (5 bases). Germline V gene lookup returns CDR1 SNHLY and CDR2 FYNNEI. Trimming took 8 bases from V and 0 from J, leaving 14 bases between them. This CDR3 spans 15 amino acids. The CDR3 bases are TGTGCCAGCCGACCCATGACAGTTAGCAATCAGCCCCAGCATTTT. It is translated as CASRPMTVSNQPQHF.

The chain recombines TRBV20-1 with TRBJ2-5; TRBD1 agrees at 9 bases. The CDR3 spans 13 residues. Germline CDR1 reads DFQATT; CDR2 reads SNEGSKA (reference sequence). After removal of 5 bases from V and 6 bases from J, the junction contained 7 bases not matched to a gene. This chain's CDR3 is CSAERDRAKTQYF. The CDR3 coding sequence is TGCAGTGCTGAGAGGGACAGGGCAAAGACCCAGTACTTC.

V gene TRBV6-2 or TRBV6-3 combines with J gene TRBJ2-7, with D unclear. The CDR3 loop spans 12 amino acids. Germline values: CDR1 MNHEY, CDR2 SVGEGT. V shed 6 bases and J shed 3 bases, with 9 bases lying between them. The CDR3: CASSSALYEQYF. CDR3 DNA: TGTGCCAGCAGCTCCGCCCTCTACGAGCAGTACTTC.

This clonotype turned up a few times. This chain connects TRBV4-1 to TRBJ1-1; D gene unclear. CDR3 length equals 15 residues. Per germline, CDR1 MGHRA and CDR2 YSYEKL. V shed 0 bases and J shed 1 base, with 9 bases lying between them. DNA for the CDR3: TGCGCCAGCAGCCAAGATAGGAAGGGGAACACTGAAGCTTTCTTT. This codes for CASSQDRKGNTEAFF.

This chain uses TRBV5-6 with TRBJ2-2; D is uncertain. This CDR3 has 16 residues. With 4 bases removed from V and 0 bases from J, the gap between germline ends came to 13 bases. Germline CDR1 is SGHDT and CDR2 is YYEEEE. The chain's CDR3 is CASSTDYRSNTGELFF. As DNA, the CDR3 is TGTGCCAGCAGCACCGATTACAGATCGAACACCGGGGAGCTGTTTTTT.

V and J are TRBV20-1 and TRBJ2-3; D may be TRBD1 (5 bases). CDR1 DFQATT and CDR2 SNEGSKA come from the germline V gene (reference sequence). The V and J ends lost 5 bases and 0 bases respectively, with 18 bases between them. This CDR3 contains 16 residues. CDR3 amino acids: CSAGLGQGTSTDTQYF. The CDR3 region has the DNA TGCAGTGCTGGTCTAGGTCAGGGTACTAGCACAGATACGCAGTATTTT.

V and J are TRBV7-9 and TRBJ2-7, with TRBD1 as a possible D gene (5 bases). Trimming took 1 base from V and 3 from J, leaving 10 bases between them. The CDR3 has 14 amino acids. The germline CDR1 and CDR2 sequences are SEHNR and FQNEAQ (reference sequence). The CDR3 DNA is TGTGCCAGCAGCTTAGTCGGACACAACTACGAGCAGTACTTC. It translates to CASSLVGHNYEQYF. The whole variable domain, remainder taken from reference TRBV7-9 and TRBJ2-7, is DTGVSQNPRHKITKRGQNVTFRCDPISEHNRLYWYRQTLGQGPEFLTYFQNEAQLEKSRLLSDRFSAERPKGSFSTLEIQRTEQGDSAMYLCASSLVGHNYEQYFGPGTRLTVT.

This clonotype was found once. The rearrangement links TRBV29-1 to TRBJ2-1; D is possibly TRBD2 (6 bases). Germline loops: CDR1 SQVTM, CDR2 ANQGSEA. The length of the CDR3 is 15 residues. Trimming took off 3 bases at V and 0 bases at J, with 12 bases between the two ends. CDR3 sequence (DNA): TGCAGCGTTGACACGGGACTGAGCTCCTACAATGAGCAGTTCTTC. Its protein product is CSVDTGLSSYNEQFF.

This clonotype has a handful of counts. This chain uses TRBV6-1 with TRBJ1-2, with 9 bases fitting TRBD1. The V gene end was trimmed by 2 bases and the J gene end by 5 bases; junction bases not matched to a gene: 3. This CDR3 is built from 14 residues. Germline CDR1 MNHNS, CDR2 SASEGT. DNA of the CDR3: TGTGCCAGCAGTGAAATGGGACAGGGATATGGCTACACCTTC. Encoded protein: CASSEMGQGYGYTF.

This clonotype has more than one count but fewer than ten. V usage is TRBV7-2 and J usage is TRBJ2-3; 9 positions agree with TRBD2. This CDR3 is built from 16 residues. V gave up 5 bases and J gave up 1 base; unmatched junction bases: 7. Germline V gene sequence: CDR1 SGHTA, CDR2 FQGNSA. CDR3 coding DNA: TGTGCCAGCAGCCGGAAAGCTAGCGGGGGCACAGATACGCAGTATTTT. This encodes CASSRKASGGTDTQYF.

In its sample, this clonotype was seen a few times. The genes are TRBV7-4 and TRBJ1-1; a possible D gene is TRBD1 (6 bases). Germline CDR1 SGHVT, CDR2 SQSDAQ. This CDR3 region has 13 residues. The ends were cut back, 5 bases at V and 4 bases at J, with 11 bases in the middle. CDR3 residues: CASSRGAVTEAFF. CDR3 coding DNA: TGTGCCAGCAGCCGGGGGGCGGTCACTGAAGCTTTCTTT. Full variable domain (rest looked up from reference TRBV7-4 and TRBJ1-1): GAGVSQSPRYKVAKRGRDVALRCDSISGHVTLYWYRQTLGQGSEVLTYSQSDAQRDKSGRPSGRFSAERPERSVSTLKIQRTEQGDSAVYLCASSRGAVTEAFFGQGTRLTVV.

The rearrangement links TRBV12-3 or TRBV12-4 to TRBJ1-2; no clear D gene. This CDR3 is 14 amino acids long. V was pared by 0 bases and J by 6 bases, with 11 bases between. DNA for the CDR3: TGTGCCAGCAGTTTAGCAGGTTTACCGAATGGCTACACCTTC. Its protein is CASSLAGLPNGYTF.

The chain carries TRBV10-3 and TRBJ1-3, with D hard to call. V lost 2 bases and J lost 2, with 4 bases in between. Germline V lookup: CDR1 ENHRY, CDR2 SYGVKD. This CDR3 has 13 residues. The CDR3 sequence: CAISEGAGNTIYF. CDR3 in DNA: TGTGCCATCAGTGAGGGGGCTGGAAACACCATATATTTT.

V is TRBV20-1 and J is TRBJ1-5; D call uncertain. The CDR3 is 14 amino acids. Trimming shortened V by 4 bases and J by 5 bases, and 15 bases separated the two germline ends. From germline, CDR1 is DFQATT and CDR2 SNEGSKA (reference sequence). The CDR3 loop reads CSAMSSGPDQPQHF. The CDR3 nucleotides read TGCAGTGCTATGTCATCGGGCCCTGATCAGCCCCAGCATTTT.

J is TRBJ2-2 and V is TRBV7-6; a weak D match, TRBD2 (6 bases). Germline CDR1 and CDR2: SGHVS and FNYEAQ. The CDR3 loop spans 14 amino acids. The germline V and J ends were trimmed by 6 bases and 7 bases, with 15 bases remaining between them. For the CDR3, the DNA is TGTGCCAGCAGTCCACGTAGCGGAAGCGGGGAGCTGTTTTTT. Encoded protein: CASSPRSGSGELFF. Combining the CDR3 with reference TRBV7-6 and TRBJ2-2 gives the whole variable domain GAGVSQSPRYKVTKRGQDVALRCDPISGHVSLYWYRQALGQGPEFLTYFNYEAQQDKSGLPNDRFSAERPEGSISTLTIQRTEQRDSAMYRCASSPRSGSGELFFGEGSRLTVL.

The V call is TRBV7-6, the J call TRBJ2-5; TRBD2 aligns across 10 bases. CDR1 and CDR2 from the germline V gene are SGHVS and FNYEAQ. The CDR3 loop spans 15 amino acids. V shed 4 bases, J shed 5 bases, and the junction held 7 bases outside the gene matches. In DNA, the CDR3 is TGTGCCAGCAGCTCGATAGCGGGAGGAGGGGAGACCCAGTACTTC. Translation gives CASSSIAGGGETQYF. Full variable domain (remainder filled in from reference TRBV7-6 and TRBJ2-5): GAGVSQSPRYKVTKRGQDVALRCDPISGHVSLYWYRQALGQGPEFLTYFNYEAQQDKSGLPNDRFSAERPEGSISTLTIQRTEQRDSAMYRCASSSIAGGGETQYFGPGTRLLVL.

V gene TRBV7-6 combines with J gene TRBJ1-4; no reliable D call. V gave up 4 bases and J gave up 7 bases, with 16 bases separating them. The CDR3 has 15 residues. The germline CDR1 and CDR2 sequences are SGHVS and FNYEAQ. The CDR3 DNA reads TGTGCCAGCAGCTCCACGGTGCGAGAGGGTGAAAAACTGTTTTTT. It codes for CASSSTVREGEKLFF.

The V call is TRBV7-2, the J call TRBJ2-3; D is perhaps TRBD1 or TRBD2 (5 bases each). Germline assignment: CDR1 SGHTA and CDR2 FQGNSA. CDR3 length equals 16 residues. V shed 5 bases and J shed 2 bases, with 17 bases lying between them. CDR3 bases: TGTGCCAGCAGCCCCTGGGACGGGCCGCTCACAGATACGCAGTATTTT. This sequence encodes CASSPWDGPLTDTQYF. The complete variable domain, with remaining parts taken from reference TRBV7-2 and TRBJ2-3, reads GAGVSQSPSNKVTEKGKDVELRCDPISGHTALYWYRQSLGQGLEFLIYFQGNSAPDKSGLPSDRFSAERTGGSVSTLTIQRTQQEDSAVYLCASSPWDGPLTDTQYFGPGTRLTVL.

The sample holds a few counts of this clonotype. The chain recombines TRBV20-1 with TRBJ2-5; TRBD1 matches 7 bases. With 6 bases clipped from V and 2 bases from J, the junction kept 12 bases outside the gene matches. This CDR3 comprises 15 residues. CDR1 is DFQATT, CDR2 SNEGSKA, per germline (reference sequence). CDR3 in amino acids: CSAVSGQDIQETQYF. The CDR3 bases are TGCAGTGCCGTCTCTGGACAGGACATTCAAGAGACCCAGTACTTC.

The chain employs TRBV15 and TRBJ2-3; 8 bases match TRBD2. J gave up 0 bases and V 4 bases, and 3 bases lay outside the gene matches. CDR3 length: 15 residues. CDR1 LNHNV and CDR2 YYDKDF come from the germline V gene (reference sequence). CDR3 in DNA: TGTGCCACCAGCATCGGGGGGGATAGCACAGATACGCAGTATTTT. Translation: CATSIGGDSTDTQYF. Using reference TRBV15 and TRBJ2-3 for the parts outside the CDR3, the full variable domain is DAMVIQNPRYQVTQFGKPVTLSCSQTLNHNVMYWYQQKSSQAPKLLFHYYDKDFNNEADTPDNFQSRRPNTSFCFLDIRSPGLGDTAMYLCATSIGGDSTDTQYFGPGTRLTVL.